The rows below give T cell receptor beta chains drawn from one sample of a study of Ad26.COV2.S vaccination and SARS-CoV-2 variants. This table comes from immunoSEQ multiplex PCR, and its TCRdb copy is limited to in-frame clones, with some not included. The data show about 320,000 clones, with around 84% seen just once and under 2% held by the top ten. The source was peripheral blood, collected in a trial of Ad26.COV2.S vaccine versus placebo. All receptors come from a person between 18 and 60 years old who received the Ad26.COV2.S COVID-19 vaccine or a placebo. CDR3s include the opening cysteine and the closing phenylalanine or tryptophan. The D gene is left open where the match is weak. Not all rows give a size; the values are once, few, many and, for expanded clones, a class.

CDR3,DNA,J,D,V,length,size
CASSLVPTSGNTIYF,TGTGCCAGCAGCTTAGTCCCCACGTCCGGAAACACCATATATTTT,TRBJ1-3,-,TRBV7-2,15,few
CATSRRGGRLRLFF,TGTGCCACCAGCCGAAGGGGAGGGCGTTTGAGGCTGTTTTTT,TRBJ1-4,-,TRBV24-1,14,-
CASSQVQGGSYGYTF,TGTGCCAGCAGCCAAGTCCAGGGGGGAAGCTATGGCTACACCTTC,TRBJ1-2,TRBD1,TRBV3-1/TRBV3-2,15,-
CASSYFYGDSAYEQYF,TGTGCCAGCAGTTACTTCTATGGTGACAGTGCCTACGAGCAGTACTTC,TRBJ2-7,-,TRBV6-6,16,-
CASSLTPRDEQFF,TGCGCCAGCAGCTTGACCCCTCGCGATGAGCAGTTCTTC,TRBJ2-1,-,TRBV5-1,13,-
CAISESRVSTASNQPQHF,TGTGCCATCAGTGAGTCCCGCGTGTCCACCGCTAGCAATCAGCCCCAGCATTTT,TRBJ1-5,-,TRBV10-3,18,-
CASSQEEGRENSPLHF,TGCGCCAGCAGCCAAGAAGAGGGCCGAGAAAATTCACCCCTCCACTTT,TRBJ1-6,-,TRBV4-1,16,-
CASSFRGPRYTF,TGTGCCAGCAGTTTTCGGGGGCCCCGCTACACCTTC,TRBJ1-2,-,TRBV28,12,-
CATSRDLVRGANEKLFF,TGTGCCACCAGCAGAGATCTGGTGAGGGGGGCTAATGAAAAACTGTTTTTT,TRBJ1-4,-,TRBV15,17,-
CASSSSFMNTEAFF,TGTGCCAGCAGTTCTAGTTTCATGAACACTGAAGCTTTCTTT,TRBJ1-1,-,TRBV6-5,14,once
CASSSIHLSALHF,TGTGCCAGTAGTTCGATACATCTTTCGGCCCTCCACTTT,TRBJ1-6,-,TRBV19,13,-
CASSYSRGLASGEQFF,TGTGCCAGCAGTTACTCGCGGGGACTAGCTAGTGGTGAGCAGTTCTTC,TRBJ2-1,TRBD2,TRBV6-5,16,once
CASRAEGAYNEQFF,TGTGCCAGCAGGGCAGAGGGGGCCTACAATGAGCAGTTCTTC,TRBJ2-1,-,TRBV14,14,-
CAWSGGRTSGYNEQFF,TGTGCCTGGAGTGGTGGGAGGACTAGCGGTTACAATGAGCAGTTCTTC,TRBJ2-1,TRBD2,TRBV30,16,-
CASSIASGGYGYTF,TGTGCCAGTAGTATTGCGTCTGGGGGGTATGGCTACACCTTC,TRBJ1-2,-,TRBV19,14,-
CASSLSAGHEQFF,TGTGCCAGCAGCCTATCAGCGGGCCATGAGCAGTTCTTC,TRBJ2-1,-,TRBV9,13,-
CASIRIPETFNSPLHF,TGTGCCAGCATCCGAATCCCGGAGACGTTTAATTCACCCCTCCACTTT,TRBJ1-6,-,TRBV2,16,-
CASSRGVTGANVLTF,TGTGCCAGCAGCCGAGGGGTAACGGGGGCCAACGTCCTGACTTTC,TRBJ2-6,-,TRBV11-1,15,once
CASSWARDRGSGELFF,TGTGCCAGCAGCTGGGCCCGGGACAGGGGATCCGGGGAGCTGTTTTTT,TRBJ2-2,TRBD1,TRBV5-4,16,-
CASSYLSGVYEQYF,TGTGCCAGCAGTTACTTGTCAGGGGTTTACGAGCAGTACTTC,TRBJ2-7,-,TRBV6-2/TRBV6-3,14,-
CASSITWGSPTEAFF,TGTGCCAGTAGTATAACCTGGGGGAGTCCCACTGAAGCTTTCTTT,TRBJ1-1,-,TRBV19,15,-
CASLDRERTMSQPQHF,TGTGCCAGTTTGGACAGGGAAAGAACGATGAGTCAGCCCCAGCATTTT,TRBJ1-5,TRBD1,TRBV19,16,-
CASRREETQYF,TGTGCCAGCAGGCGGGAAGAGACCCAGTACTTC,TRBJ2-5,-,TRBV2,11,-
CASPRGGAYNEQFF,TGTGCCAGCCCGAGGGGGGGCGCTTACAATGAGCAGTTCTTC,TRBJ2-1,-,TRBV18,14,-
CASSLGTAYGYTF,TGTGCCAGCAGCTTAGGGACAGCCTATGGCTACACCTTC,TRBJ1-2,-,TRBV7-8,13,many
CAISEQALPRNEQFF,TGTGCCATCAGTGAACAAGCCCTTCCCAGGAATGAGCAGTTCTTC,TRBJ2-1,-,TRBV10-3,15,-
CASSLGDRKAPLHF,TGTGCCAGCAGCCTGGGCGACAGGAAGGCACCCCTCCACTTT,TRBJ1-6,-,TRBV5-6,14,-
CSASRQNTEAFF,TGCAGTGCTAGTCGACAGAACACTGAAGCTTTCTTT,TRBJ1-1,-,TRBV20-1,12,-
CASSLGVGGGFATEAFF,TGCGCCAGCAGCTTGGGGGTTGGAGGGGGTTTTGCCACTGAAGCTTTCTTT,TRBJ1-1,-,TRBV5-1,17,-
CASRAAEYNEQFF,TGTGCCAGCAGGGCGGCTGAGTACAATGAGCAGTTCTTC,TRBJ2-1,-,TRBV12-3/TRBV12-4,13,-
CASKAASSYNEQFF,TGTGCCAGCAAGGCGGCTAGCTCCTACAATGAGCAGTTCTTC,TRBJ2-1,-,TRBV27,14,-
CASKMWRDQYNEQFF,TGTGCCAGCAAAATGTGGCGGGATCAGTACAATGAGCAGTTCTTC,TRBJ2-1,-,TRBV3-1/TRBV3-2,15,-
CASSLREHYEQYF,TGTGCCAGCAGTTTACGCGAACACTACGAGCAGTACTTC,TRBJ2-7,-,TRBV27,13,-
CASSPGTGSQYF,TGTGCCAGCAGCCCCGGTACCGGCTCGCAGTATTTT,TRBJ2-3,-,TRBV7-3,12,-
CATSRDRASGNTIYF,TGTGCCACCAGCAGAGATAGGGCCTCTGGAAACACCATATATTTT,TRBJ1-3,-,TRBV15,15,-
CASFRDRSYNEQFF,TGTGCCAGCTTTCGGGACCGATCCTACAATGAGCAGTTCTTC,TRBJ2-1,-,TRBV2,14,-
CASSSNPSYNEQFF,TGCGCCAGCAGCTCCAATCCTAGCTACAATGAGCAGTTCTTC,TRBJ2-1,-,TRBV5-1,14,-
CASSSRTQETQYF,TGTGCCAGCAGCTCTAGGACTCAAGAGACCCAGTACTTC,TRBJ2-5,-,TRBV13,13,-
CASSKRTGAPTSLGGEKLFF,TGTGCCAGCAGTAAACGAACAGGGGCGCCGACTTCATTAGGAGGTGAAAAACTGTTTTTT,TRBJ1-4,TRBD1,TRBV2,20,-
CASSVDAGGPPLEQYF,TGTGCCAGCAGCGTAGATGCGGGGGGCCCACCCTTGGAGCAGTACTTC,TRBJ2-7,TRBD2,TRBV9,16,once
CASSDTRRGGDSGELFF,TGTGCCAGCAGCGACACCCGGAGGGGAGGGGATAGTGGGGAGCTGTTTTTT,TRBJ2-2,TRBD2,TRBV25-1,17,-
CASSEPGTLSDEQFF,TGTGCCAGCAGCGAACCCGGGACTCTGAGTGATGAGCAGTTCTTC,TRBJ2-1,-,TRBV27,15,-
CASSKGTPRGPAYEQYF,TGTGCCAGCAGCAAAGGGACACCCCGTGGACCTGCCTACGAGCAGTACTTC,TRBJ2-7,-,TRBV3-1/TRBV3-2,17,-
CASSFGPDTQYF,TGTGCCAGCAGTTTCGGTCCAGATACGCAGTATTTT,TRBJ2-3,-,TRBV12-3/TRBV12-4,12,-
CASSPRQGATSGNTIYF,TGTGCCAGCAGCCCCCGACAGGGGGCAACCTCTGGAAACACCATATATTTT,TRBJ1-3,TRBD1,TRBV3-1/TRBV3-2,17,-
CASSQESPLFGSNQPQHF,TGCGCCAGCAGCCAAGAAAGCCCCCTGTTCGGGAGCAATCAGCCCCAGCATTTT,TRBJ1-5,-,TRBV4-3,18,-
CASTVQSHYNEQFF,TGTGCCAGCACCGTACAAAGCCATTACAATGAGCAGTTCTTC,TRBJ2-1,-,TRBV6-5,14,once
CAWSVEGRPTYEQYF,TGTGCCTGGAGTGTAGAGGGAAGGCCCACCTACGAGCAGTACTTC,TRBJ2-7,-,TRBV30,15,-
CASSSYRVTETQYF,TGTGCCAGCAGCTCTTACAGGGTAACGGAGACCCAGTACTTC,TRBJ2-5,-,TRBV6-2/TRBV6-3,14,-